One and the same sample provided the 27 T cell receptor beta chains below, sequenced in a study of T cell clusters in autoimmune cytopenias. One tube held mixed TRB-A and TRB-B primer pools for touch-down PCR. TCRdb reanalyzed the multiplex PCR reads and collapses them to one entry per CDR3 protein, without DNA. This listing includes approximately 6,000 distinct CDR3 sequences. TRB amplification used approximately 250 ng of peripheral blood genomic DNA. The same sample was also studied in work on T cell repertoires in aging, cancer and after chemotherapy.

Sequences were obtained from peripheral blood. These receptors all stem from a human donor in good health.

The chain joins TRBV27 to TRBJ2-3; lacking DNA, the TRBD2 call made by TCRdb goes unchecked. This CDR3 spans 17 amino acids. Germline lookup yields CDR1 MNHEY and CDR2 SMNVEV (reference sequence). The CDR3 is CASSRDLAGDGTDTQYF.

By frequency, this clonotype registers medium-sized. The genes are TRBV19 and TRBJ2-2; TCRdb gives TRBD1 as the D gene, but with no DNA this cannot be confirmed. This CDR3 contains 15 residues. CDR1 and CDR2 from the germline V gene are LNHDA and SQIVND (reference sequence). CDR3 residues: CASRDLSMDTGELFF.

V gene TRBV12-3 or TRBV12-4 combines with J gene TRBJ2-1; TCRdb's assignment of TRBD2 cannot be checked, as there is no DNA. The CDR3 is made up of 16 amino acids. The CDR3 here is CASSRRASGSYNEQFF.

The rearrangement joins TRBV12-3 or TRBV12-4 to TRBJ2-5; the D call of TRBD2 rests on TCRdb alone, since no DNA is present to check it. The CDR3 has 15 amino acids. This CDR3 reads CASGRLGRNQETQYF.

V gene TRBV7-9 combines with J gene TRBJ1-1; no DNA is available, so the TRBD1 call from TCRdb remains unchecked. CDR1 is SEHNR, CDR2 FQNEAQ, per germline (reference sequence). This CDR3 contains 15 residues. This CDR3 reads CASSGTGRGSTEAFF.

The V gene is TRBV19, the J gene TRBJ2-1; TCRdb outputs TRBD2, but without DNA this stays unchecked. CDR3 length: 16 amino acids. Germline loops: CDR1 LNHDA, CDR2 SQIVND (reference sequence). This chain's CDR3 is CASSSASGADYNEQFF. Drawing the rest from reference TRBV19 and TRBJ2-1, the complete variable domain is DGGITQSPKYLFRKEGQNVTLSCEQNLNHDAMYWYRQDPGQGLRLIYYSQIVNDFQKGDIAEGYSVSREKKESFPLTVTSAQKNPTAFYLCASSSASGADYNEQFFGPGTRLTVL.

This clonotype is identified as medium-sized from frequency. The chain joins TRBV11-1 to TRBJ2-1; the TCRdb D gene call, TRBD2, has no DNA to confirm it. The CDR3 has 16 residues. CDR1 is SGHAT and CDR2 is FQDESV in the germline V gene (reference sequence). CDR3 amino acids: CASSPGLLAPYNEQFF. The entire variable domain, with the rest obtained from reference TRBV11-1 and TRBJ2-1, is as follows: EAEVAQSPRYKITEKSQAVAFWCDPISGHATLYWYRQILGQGPELLVQFQDESVVDDSQLPKDRFSAERLKGVDSTLKIQPAELGDSAMYLCASSPGLLAPYNEQFFGPGTRLTVL.

This chain uses TRBV20-1 with TRBJ2-7; as DNA is missing, the TRBD2 call by TCRdb cannot be tested. Looked up from germline, CDR1 is DFQATT and CDR2 is SNEGSKA (reference sequence). CDR3 length: 13 amino acids. The CDR3 spells CSAILNPRHEQYF.

By frequency, this clonotype registers medium-sized. This chain joins TRBV19 and TRBJ2-7; TCRdb's assignment of TRBD1 cannot be checked, as there is no DNA. Germline CDR1 LNHDA, CDR2 SQIVND (reference sequence). This CDR3 comprises 16 residues. CDR3 in amino acids: CASSIESGAVGYEQYF.

The chain links TRBV7-9 to TRBJ1-6. This CDR3 spans 12 amino acids. CDR1 is SEHNR and CDR2 is FQNEAQ in the germline V gene (reference sequence). The CDR3 sequence is CASSLMVSPLHF.

This chain links TRBV7-2 with TRBJ2-7. Germline CDR1 SGHTA, CDR2 FQGNSA. This CDR3 has 14 amino acids. CDR3 residues: CASSLAGQAYEQYF.

This clonotype is classed as medium-sized by frequency. The chain joins TRBV11-2 to TRBJ2-2. CDR1 is SGHAT, CDR2 FQNNGV, per germline. CDR3 size: 14 residues. The CDR3 sequence is CASSLVFDSGELFF.

The rearrangement links TRBV6-5 to TRBJ2-5; no DNA is available, so the TRBD1 call from TCRdb remains unchecked. Germline V gene data show CDR1 as MNHEY and CDR2 as SVGAGI. CDR3 length: 14 amino acids. The CDR3 loop reads CASSRQGYQETQYF.

This clonotype counts as medium-sized by frequency. This sequence joins TRBV27 and TRBJ1-6; TCRdb calls TRBD1, which cannot be checked without DNA. The CDR3 is 16 residues long. CDR1 MNHEY and CDR2 SMNVEV come from the germline V gene (reference sequence). The CDR3 sequence is CASRQMAGQGQSPLHF.

Measured by frequency, this clonotype is medium-sized. The genes are TRBV27 and TRBJ2-7; the TRBD2 assignment by TCRdb is unverifiable without DNA. This CDR3 spans 14 amino acids. The germline CDR1 and CDR2 sequences are MNHEY and SMNVEV (reference sequence). The CDR3 sequence: CASRIRGLSYEQYF.

By frequency, this clonotype is medium-sized. The CDR3 reads CASSPTGTSGPYF. The rearrangement uses TRBV6-2 or TRBV6-3 and TRBJ2-3; without DNA, the TCRdb call of TRBD2 cannot be checked. The CDR3 runs 13 residues. CDR1 and CDR2 (germline): MNHEY, SVGEGT.

This clonotype is labeled medium-sized based on frequency. CDR3 sequence: CASKQGNGNYGYTF. The chain recombines TRBV6-5 with TRBJ1-2; TCRdb indicates TRBD1, and absent DNA this call remains unverified. CDR3 length: 14 residues. From germline, CDR1 is MNHEY and CDR2 SVGAGI.

According to its frequency, this clonotype is medium-sized. V usage is TRBV6-6 and J usage is TRBJ2-1. This CDR3 has 12 amino acids. Germline values: CDR1 MNHNY, CDR2 SVGAGI (reference sequence). CDR3 amino acids: CASRVGSDEQFF.

The chain recombines TRBV6-5 with TRBJ1-2; the D gene TCRdb calls, TRBD1, cannot be checked with no DNA. This CDR3 spans 13 amino acids. Germline V gene lookup returns CDR1 MNHEY and CDR2 SVGAGI. The CDR3 sequence: CASSLGKGGGYTF.

This clonotype ranks as medium-sized in terms of frequency. This chain links TRBV6-5 with TRBJ1-2. This CDR3 spans 14 amino acids. Germline V gene data show CDR1 as MNHEY and CDR2 as SVGAGI. CDR3 amino acids: CASRFTGLRTGYTF.

The chain employs TRBV6-2 or TRBV6-3 and TRBJ2-4. Germline CDR1 and CDR2: MNHEY and SVGEGT. CDR3 size: 13 residues. Here the CDR3 reads CASSTVAKNIQYF.

The chain joins TRBV27 to TRBJ2-5; the TRBD1 assignment by TCRdb is unverifiable without DNA. The CDR3 extends over 15 amino acids. Germline-derived CDR1 and CDR2 are MNHEY and SMNVEV (reference sequence). The CDR3 loop reads CASSSRTGREETQYF.

Measured by frequency, this clonotype is medium-sized. CDR3 region: CASSIIGDEQFF. This sequence joins TRBV19 and TRBJ2-1. The CDR3 runs to 12 residues. Germline values: CDR1 LNHDA, CDR2 SQIVND (reference sequence).

The V gene is TRBV11-1, the J gene TRBJ1-1; checking the TCRdb D call of TRBD1 is not possible without DNA. The CDR3 covers 13 residues. Germline CDR1 is SGHAT and CDR2 is FQDESV (reference sequence). Here the CDR3 reads CASSPLGATEAFF.

Frequency places this clonotype as medium-sized. Here the CDR3 reads CASSLTSGGFYNEQFF. This chain uses TRBV5-4 with TRBJ2-1; TCRdb selects TRBD2, and the lack of DNA leaves this call unchecked. CDR3 size: 16 residues. Germline CDR1 SGHNT, CDR2 YYREEE (reference sequence).

This chain links TRBV12-3 or TRBV12-4 with TRBJ2-2; the D call from TCRdb, TRBD1, cannot be confirmed without DNA. This CDR3 comprises 14 residues. Here the CDR3 reads CASSLAPRGGELFF.

The rearrangement uses TRBV13 and TRBJ2-1; the TCRdb call, TRBD2, lacks DNA for checking. This CDR3 has 17 residues. Germline V CDR1 and CDR2: PRHDT, FYEKMQ (reference sequence). CDR3: CASSLVTLAGVNNEQFF.